The rows below give T cell receptor beta chains drawn from one sample of a study of blood T cell repertoires in COVID-19. Measured with immunoSEQ multiplex PCR; TCRdb has only the in-frame clones, and not every one. The repertoire consists of some 200,000 clones, with roughly 87% occurring once and the leading ten covering around 10%. The sample comprised PBMCs or T cells enriched from blood (not recorded which). These receptors all stem from a man aged 18 to 30 with acute COVID-19. Both conserved end residues are part of each CDR3. A D gene is named only where the DNA matches it firmly. A clone size is listed for some rows: how often the clone was seen (once, few, many), or a class if it is expanded.

>NA|TRBJ1-1|TRBV9|NA
TGTGCCAGCAGCGCCCATCTCGGGGAGACCACTGAAGCTTTCTTT
CASSAHLGETTEAFF
>once|TRBJ2-1|TRBV20-1|TRBD2
TGCAGTGCTAGTCCCACTAGCGGGAGCTGGGATGAGCAGTTCTTC
CSASPTSGSWDEQFF
>NA|TRBJ1-6|TRBV5-4|NA
TGTGCCAGCGCCGAAACAAGCTCCTATAATTCACCCCTCCACTTT
CASAETSSYNSPLHF
>NA|TRBJ2-7|TRBV19|TRBD1
TGTGCCAGTAGTATACCCCGCGGACAGGGGAAATACGAGCAGTACTTC
CASSIPRGQGKYEQYF
>NA|TRBJ2-5|TRBV5-1|NA
TGCGCCAGCAGTTCCGGGATCAATCAAGAGACCCAGTACTTC
CASSSGINQETQYF
>NA|TRBJ1-5|TRBV28|NA
TGTGCCAGCAGTTCACCACAGGGTGGTTCCAATCAGCCCCAGCATTTT
CASSSPQGGSNQPQHF
>NA|TRBJ2-4|TRBV4-1|NA
TGCGCCAGCAGCCCCGGGTCTGCCCGTGGAGCCAAAAACATTCAGTACTTC
CASSPGSARGAKNIQYF
>NA|TRBJ2-7|TRBV27|TRBD2
TGTGCCAGCAGTTTATCGGCCCGGGAGGGCTACGAGCAGTACTTC
CASSLSAREGYEQYF
>NA|TRBJ2-1|TRBV5-6|TRBD2
TGTGCCAGCAGCTCCGGGACTAGCGTGTACAATGAGCAGTTCTTC
CASSSGTSVYNEQFF
>NA|TRBJ2-1|TRBV7-9|TRBD1
TGTGCCAGCAGCTTGAGGACAGGGGTAGGAAATGAGCAGTTCTTC
CASSLRTGVGNEQFF
>many|TRBJ2-1|TRBV6-2/TRBV6-3|TRBD1
TGTGCCAGCAGCCGAATGGGACAGGGGAACAATGAGCAGTTCTTC
CASSRMGQGNNEQFF
>NA|TRBJ2-5|TRBV6-6|NA
TGTGCCAGCAGAACTATAGGGGGCCAAGAGACCCAGTACTTC
CASRTIGGQETQYF
>NA|TRBJ1-4|TRBV7-8|NA
TGTGCCAGCAGCTTCGGAAGGGGCGACGAAAAACTGTTTTTT
CASSFGRGDEKLFF
>NA|TRBJ2-1|TRBV3-1/TRBV3-2|NA
TGTGCCAGCAGCCAAGACGGACTGGGGAACTCCTACAATGAGCAGTTCTTC
CASSQDGLGNSYNEQFF